The rows below give T cell receptor beta chains drawn from one sample of a study of CD4 T cells in relation to SARS-CoV-2 and coronaviruses. Sequencing was performed with immunoSEQ multiplex PCR; in TCRdb, only in-frame clones are kept and a portion is missing. The sample contains about 68,000 clones, just over 90% of which appear only once. Sequenced material: naive CD4+ T cells from PBMCs. The receptor set was obtained from a human donor in good health. Each CDR3 is given with its conserved first and last residue. D genes are given only for firm matches. Size values are once, few and many counts, or a class for expanded clones, and some rows have none.

d_call	v_call	clone_size	j_call	cdr3_nt	cdr3_aa
TRBD2	TRBV6-6	.	TRBJ2-7	TGTGCCGTATCACTAGCGGGGGGCACCTACGAGCAGTACTTC	CAVSLAGGTYEQYF
TRBD1	TRBV5-6	.	TRBJ1-3	TGTGCCAGCTCCCTTCCCGACAGGGATCGAAACACCATATATTTT	CASSLPDRDRNTIYF
.	TRBV19	.	TRBJ2-5	TGTGCCAGTAGCCCGGGCCGCTATCAAGAGACCCAGTACTTC	CASSPGRYQETQYF
.	TRBV18	once	TRBJ2-6	TGTGCCAGCTCACCCCTACGGGTTACCTCTGGGGCCAACGTCCTGACTTTC	CASSPLRVTSGANVLTF
TRBD1	TRBV6-1	.	TRBJ1-1	TGTGCCAGCAGTGATCCCCAGGGGGCGGTGAACACTGAAGCTTTCTTT	CASSDPQGAVNTEAFF
TRBD2	TRBV29-1	once	TRBJ2-4	TGCAGCGTAGGAACCGGGACTAGCGGGATCGACATTCAGTACTTC	CSVGTGTSGIDIQYF
.	TRBV18	.	TRBJ2-1	TGTGCCAGCTCACCTCTTTGGTCCCTTTACAATGAGCAGTTCTTC	CASSPLWSLYNEQFF
TRBD2	TRBV7-2	.	TRBJ2-5	TGTGCCAGCAGCTTAACGGGACTAGCCCAAGAGACCCAGTACTTC	CASSLTGLAQETQYF
TRBD1	TRBV6-2/TRBV6-3	.	TRBJ1-5	TGTGCCAGCAGTCACCCCCGAGCGGGACAGGGGCGTAGTAGTCAGCCCCAGCATTTT	CASSHPRAGQGRSSQPQHF
.	TRBV24-1	.	TRBJ2-2	TGTGCCACCAGTGATAGGAGCACCGGGGAGCTGTTTTTT	CATSDRSTGELFF
.	TRBV7-9	once	TRBJ2-5	TGTGCCAGCAGCTTAGTCGGTCGGTCGGGTTGGGAGACCCAGTACTTC	CASSLVGRSGWETQYF
TRBD2	TRBV27	.	TRBJ2-3	TGTGCCAGCAGTTTAAGTGTACTAGCGGGAGTAGTGGATACGCAGTATTTT	CASSLSVLAGVVDTQYF
.	TRBV19	.	TRBJ1-4	TGTGCCAGCAGTCCCCCCATACAGGTCTTGGGGGCCCATGAAAAACTGTTTTTT	CASSPPIQVLGAHEKLFF
TRBD1	TRBV10-1	.	TRBJ2-7	TGCGCCAGTACGGACAGGATGGGCTCCTACGAGCAGTACTTC	CASTDRMGSYEQYF
TRBD1	TRBV18	.	TRBJ2-5	TGTGCCAGCTCACCGGACAGGAAAGAGACCCAGTACTTC	CASSPDRKETQYF
.	TRBV7-2	once	TRBJ2-5	TGTGCCAGCCGCATTAACTCAGGCCCCCAGGGGGAGACCCAGTACTTC	CASRINSGPQGETQYF
TRBD1	TRBV30	once	TRBJ1-5	TGTGCCTGGAGTATAGACCGGACAGGGGGCTATCAGCCCCAGCATTTT	CAWSIDRTGGYQPQHF
.	TRBV29-1	.	TRBJ2-7	TGCAGCGTTGATGCGGGGAAGCGCAACGAGCAGTACTTC	CSVDAGKRNEQYF
TRBD1	TRBV7-9	.	TRBJ1-2	TGTGCCAGCAGCTTGGGACAGGGAGGGGGCTACACCTTC	CASSLGQGGGYTF
.	TRBV19	once	TRBJ2-5	TGTGCCAGTAGTATAGGGGGAATAGAAGAGACCCAGTACTTC	CASSIGGIEETQYF
.	TRBV5-1	.	TRBJ1-1	TGCGCCAGCAGCCGTCAGCGGGGGGGCTACACTGAAGCTTTCTTT	CASSRQRGGYTEAFF
.	TRBV19	.	TRBJ2-2	TGTGCCAGTAGTATACACCTGGACTGGAACACCGGGGAGCTGTTTTTT	CASSIHLDWNTGELFF